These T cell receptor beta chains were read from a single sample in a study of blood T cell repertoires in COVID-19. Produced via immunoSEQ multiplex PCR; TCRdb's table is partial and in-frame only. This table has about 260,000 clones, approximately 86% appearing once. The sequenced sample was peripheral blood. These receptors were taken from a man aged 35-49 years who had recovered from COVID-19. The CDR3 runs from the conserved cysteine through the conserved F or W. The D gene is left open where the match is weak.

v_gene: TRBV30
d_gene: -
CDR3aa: CACRATGYNSPLHF

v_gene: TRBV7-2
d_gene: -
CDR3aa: CASSRRAFTNEQFF

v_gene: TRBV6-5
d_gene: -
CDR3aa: CASSYSRGGLGEAFF

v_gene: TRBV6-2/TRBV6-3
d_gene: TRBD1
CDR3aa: CASSDFGTGFFRDEQYF

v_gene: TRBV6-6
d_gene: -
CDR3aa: CASRTGSGYTF

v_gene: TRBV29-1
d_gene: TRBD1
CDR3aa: CSVERTGGSNYGYTF

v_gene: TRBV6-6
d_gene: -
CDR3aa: CASSRGEAGYTF

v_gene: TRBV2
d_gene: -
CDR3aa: CASSDPRVYYEQYF

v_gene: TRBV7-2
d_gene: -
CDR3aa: CASMGRDNYGYTF

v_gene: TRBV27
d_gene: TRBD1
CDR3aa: CASSAQGAHGYTF